These 2 T cell receptor beta chains were all obtained from the same sample, sequenced in a study of cytomegalovirus exposure and HLA in healthy donors. With 60 Vbeta and 13 Jbeta primers, the PCR was carried out. The table came from immunoSEQ multiplex PCR; TCRdb's copy has only in-frame clones and leaves some out. The repertoire holds some 170,000 clones, with roughly four fifths as singletons. Input material: PBMCs. The receptors here all came from a man in his forties or fifties in good health and CMV-seropositive.

In this sample, this clone turned up a few times. The chain uses TRBV5-5 and TRBJ1-1; D call uncertain. The V and J ends lost 0 bases and 8 bases respectively, with 17 bases between them. Germline V gives CDR1 SGHKS, CDR2 YYEKEE (reference sequence). The CDR3 is 15 amino acids. The CDR3 DNA sequence: TGTGCCAGCAGCTTGGGTGGCGGGCAGGCCGGGGAAGCTTTCTTT. This codes for CASSLGGGQAGEAFF.

The V call is TRBV6-5, the J call TRBJ1-6, with 9 bases identical to TRBD1. The germline gives CDR1 MNHEY, CDR2 SVGAGI. The length of the CDR3 is 15 residues. The V gene end was trimmed by 6 bases and the J gene end by 7 bases; junction bases not matched to a gene: 7. CDR3 amino acids: CASSRRTGANSPLHF. CDR3 DNA sequence: TGTGCCAGCAGCCGCCGGACAGGGGCCAATTCACCCCTCCACTTT.